Below, one T cell receptor beta chain is given with its context. No antigen is known for it. This specimen belongs to a study of cytomegalovirus exposure and HLA in healthy donors. Study-wide background: A prior study identified just under 120 million unique TCR beta sequences from about 180 million T cells. Study-wide points: Later analysis identified a missense DCLRE1C variant that was linked to TCR beta V- and J-gene trimming. Later analysis suggested links between common viral pathogens and several top significant clusters.

Nobody wrote down the CMV serostatus of this donor. It was with 60 Vbeta and 13 Jbeta primers that the PCR ran. Sequenced by immunoSEQ multiplex PCR; TCRdb stores in-frame clones only, minus some. In the table there are under 150,000 clones, roughly 69% of which are singletons. CDR1 and CDR2 (germline): MDHEN, SYDVKM. The junction had 10 bases not matched to a gene; V was cut back by 6 bases and J by 10 bases. This CDR3 spans 15 amino acids. The chain links TRBV28 to TRBJ1-6, with TRBD1 identical over 9 bases. This TCR was recovered from a human donor in good health. The sequenced sample was PBMCs. The CDR3 sequence is CASRRPGQGGSPLHF. The CDR3 coding sequence is TGTGCCAGCAGGAGACCGGGACAGGGAGGATCACCCCTCCACTTT.